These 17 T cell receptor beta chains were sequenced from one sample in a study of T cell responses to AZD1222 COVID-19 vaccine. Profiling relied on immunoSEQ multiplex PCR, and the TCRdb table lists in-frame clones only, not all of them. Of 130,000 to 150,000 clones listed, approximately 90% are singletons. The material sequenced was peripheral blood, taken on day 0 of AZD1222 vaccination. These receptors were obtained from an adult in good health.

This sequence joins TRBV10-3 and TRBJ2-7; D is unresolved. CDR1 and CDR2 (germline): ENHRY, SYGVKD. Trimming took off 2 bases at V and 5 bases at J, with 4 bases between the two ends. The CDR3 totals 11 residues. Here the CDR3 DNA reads TGTGCCATCAGTGAGAGGAACGAGCAGTACTTC. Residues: CAISERNEQYF.

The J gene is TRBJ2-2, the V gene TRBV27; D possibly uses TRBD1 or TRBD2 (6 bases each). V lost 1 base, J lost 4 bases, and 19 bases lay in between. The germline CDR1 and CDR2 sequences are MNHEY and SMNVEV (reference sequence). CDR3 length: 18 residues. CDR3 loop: CASSLFMGAGGITGELFF. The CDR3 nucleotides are TGTGCCAGCAGTTTATTTATGGGGGCGGGCGGGATCACCGGGGAGCTGTTTTTT.

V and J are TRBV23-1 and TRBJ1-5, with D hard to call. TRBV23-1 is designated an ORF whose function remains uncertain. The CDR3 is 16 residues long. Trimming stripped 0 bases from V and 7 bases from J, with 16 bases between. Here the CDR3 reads CASSQSIGSSKQPQHF. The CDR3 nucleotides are TGCGCCAGCAGTCAATCGATAGGAAGTTCCAAACAGCCCCAGCATTTT.

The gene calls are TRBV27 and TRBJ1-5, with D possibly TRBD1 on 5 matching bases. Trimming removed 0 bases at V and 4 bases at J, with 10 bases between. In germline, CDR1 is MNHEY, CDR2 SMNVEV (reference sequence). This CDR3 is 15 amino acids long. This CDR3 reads CASSLSAGGNQPQHF. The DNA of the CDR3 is TGTGCCAGCAGTTTATCGGCCGGGGGGAATCAGCCCCAGCATTTT.

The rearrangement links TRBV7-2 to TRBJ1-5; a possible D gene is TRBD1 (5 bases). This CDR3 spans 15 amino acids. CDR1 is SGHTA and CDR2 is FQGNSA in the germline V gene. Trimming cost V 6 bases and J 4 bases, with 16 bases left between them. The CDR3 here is CASRHPGRPNQPQHF. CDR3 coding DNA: TGTGCCAGCAGGCATCCGGGACGCCCTAATCAGCCCCAGCATTTT.

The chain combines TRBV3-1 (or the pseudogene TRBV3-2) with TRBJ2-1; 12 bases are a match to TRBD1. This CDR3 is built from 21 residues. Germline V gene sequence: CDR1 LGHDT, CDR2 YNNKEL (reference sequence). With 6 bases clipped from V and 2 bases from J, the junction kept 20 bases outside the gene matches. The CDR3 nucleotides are TGTGCCAGCAGAGCAACCGGGACAGGGGGCTTGTGGCGGGAGACCTACAATGAGCAGTTCTTC. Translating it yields CASRATGTGGLWRETYNEQFF.

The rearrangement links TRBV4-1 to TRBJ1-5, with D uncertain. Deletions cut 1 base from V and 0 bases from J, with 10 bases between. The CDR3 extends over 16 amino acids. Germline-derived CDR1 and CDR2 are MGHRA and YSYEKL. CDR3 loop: CASSQVDGYSNQPQHF. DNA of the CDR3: TGCGCCAGCAGCCAAGTAGACGGTTATAGCAATCAGCCCCAGCATTTT.

The CDR3 DNA sequence: TGTGCCAGCACCAGGGAGCTTCCCGGGGAGCTGTTTTTT. Protein product: CASTRELPGELFF. This chain links TRBV27 with TRBJ2-2, with D perhaps matching TRBD1 or TRBD2 (5 bases each). The CDR3 consists of 13 residues. CDR1 is MNHEY, CDR2 SMNVEV, per germline (reference sequence). Trimming took off 7 bases at V and 6 bases at J, with 12 bases between the two ends.

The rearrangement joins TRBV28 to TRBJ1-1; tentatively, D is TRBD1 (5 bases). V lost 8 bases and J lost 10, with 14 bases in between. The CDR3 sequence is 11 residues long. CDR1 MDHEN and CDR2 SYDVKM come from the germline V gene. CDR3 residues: CASGTNAAAFF. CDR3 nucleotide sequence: TGTGCCAGCGGGACCAACGCCGCAGCTTTCTTT.

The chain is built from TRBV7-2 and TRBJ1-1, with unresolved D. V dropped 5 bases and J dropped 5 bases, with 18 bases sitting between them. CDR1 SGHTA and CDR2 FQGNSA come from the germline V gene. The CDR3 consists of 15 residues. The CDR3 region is CASSPPRVGRTEAFF. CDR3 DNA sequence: TGTGCCAGCAGCCCACCCCGTGTGGGGAGGACTGAAGCTTTCTTT.

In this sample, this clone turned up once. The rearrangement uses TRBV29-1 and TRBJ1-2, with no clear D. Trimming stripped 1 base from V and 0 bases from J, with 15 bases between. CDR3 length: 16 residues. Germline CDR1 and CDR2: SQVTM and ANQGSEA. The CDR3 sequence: CSVEVKGGISNYGYTF. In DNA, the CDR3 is TGCAGCGTTGAAGTAAAGGGAGGAATTTCTAACTATGGCTACACCTTC. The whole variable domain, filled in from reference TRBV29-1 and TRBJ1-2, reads SAVISQKPSRDICQRGTSLTIQCQVDSQVTMMFWYRQQPGQSLTLIATANQGSEATYESGFVIDKFPISRPNLTFSTLTVSNMSPEDSSIYLCSVEVKGGISNYGYTFGSGTRLTVV.

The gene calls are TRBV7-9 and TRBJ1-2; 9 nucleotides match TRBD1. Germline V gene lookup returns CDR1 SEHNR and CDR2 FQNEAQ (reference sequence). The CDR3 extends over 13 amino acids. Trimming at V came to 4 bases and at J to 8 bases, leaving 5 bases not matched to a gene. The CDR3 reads CASSSTGGTGYTF. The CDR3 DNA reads TGTGCCAGCAGCTCAACAGGGGGCACGGGCTACACCTTC.

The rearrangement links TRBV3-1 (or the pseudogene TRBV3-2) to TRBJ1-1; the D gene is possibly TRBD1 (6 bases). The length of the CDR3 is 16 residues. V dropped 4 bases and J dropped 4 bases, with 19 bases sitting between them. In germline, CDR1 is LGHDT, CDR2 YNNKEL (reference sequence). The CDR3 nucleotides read TGTGCCAGCAGCCCAAATCTGGCGATCAGGGGCACTGAAGCTTTCTTT. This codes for CASSPNLAIRGTEAFF.

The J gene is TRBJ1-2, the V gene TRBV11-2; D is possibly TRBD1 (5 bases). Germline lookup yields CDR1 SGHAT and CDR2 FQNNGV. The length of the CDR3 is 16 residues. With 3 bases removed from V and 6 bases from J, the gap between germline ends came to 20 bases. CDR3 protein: CASSFVAGNLMDGYTF. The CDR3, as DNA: TGTGCCAGCAGCTTTGTGGCAGGGAATCTTATGGATGGCTACACCTTC.

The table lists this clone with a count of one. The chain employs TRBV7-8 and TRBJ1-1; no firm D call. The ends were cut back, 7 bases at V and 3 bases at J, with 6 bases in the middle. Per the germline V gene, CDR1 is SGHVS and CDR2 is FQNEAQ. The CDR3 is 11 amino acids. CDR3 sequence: CASKRDTEAFF. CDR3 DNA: TGTGCCAGCAAAAGAGACACTGAAGCTTTCTTT.

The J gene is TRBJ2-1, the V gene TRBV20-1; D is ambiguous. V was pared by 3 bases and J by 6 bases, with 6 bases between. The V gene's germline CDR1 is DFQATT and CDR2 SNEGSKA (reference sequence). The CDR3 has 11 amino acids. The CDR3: CSASRSNEQFF. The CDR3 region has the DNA TGCAGTGCTAGTCGATCCAATGAGCAGTTCTTC.

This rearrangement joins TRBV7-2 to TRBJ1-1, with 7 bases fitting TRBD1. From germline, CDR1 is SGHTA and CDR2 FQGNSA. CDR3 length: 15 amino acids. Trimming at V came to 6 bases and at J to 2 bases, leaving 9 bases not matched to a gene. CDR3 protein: CASRRGQADNTEAFF. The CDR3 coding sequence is TGTGCCAGCAGGCGCGGACAGGCGGATAACACTGAAGCTTTCTTT.